One and the same sample provided the 8 T cell receptor beta chains below, sequenced in a study of CD4+ T cells in melanoma (dated 2022 in TCRdb). Library method: the immunoSEQ multiplex PCR assay. TCRdb obtained this table from immuneACCESS and retained in-frame rearrangements with V and J assigned. These tables miss some clones; where compared with another copy, unresolved V genes account for less than half of the shortfall, and the remainder is unexplained. The sample table records about 140,000 clones; around nine tenths of these occur just once. The ten largest clonotypes hold more than 1.5% of the sample. Every receptor here comes from a human donor with melanoma.

This rearrangement joins TRBV4-2 to TRBJ2-5, with 11 nucleotides matching TRBD2. There are 17 residues in the CDR3. The V gene end was trimmed by 4 bases and the J gene end by 1 base; junction bases not matched to a gene: 8. Germline V gene sequence: CDR1 LGHNA, CDR2 YNFKEQ. In nucleotides, the CDR3 is TGTGCCAGCAGCCTCGGACAGACTAGCGGGGCCCAAGAGACCCAGTACTTC. This codes for CASSLGQTSGAQETQYF.

The rearrangement joins TRBV18 to TRBJ2-1; 10 nucleotides line up with TRBD2. The trim removed 0 bases at V and 7 bases at J, leaving 6 bases unmatched. Germline assignment: CDR1 KGHSH and CDR2 LQKENI. This CDR3 comprises 16 residues. CDR3 nucleotide sequence: TGTGCCAGCTCACCACCTTGGCCTAGCGGGGGAAATGAGCAGTTCTTC. The encoded protein is CASSPPWPSGGNEQFF.

This rearrangement joins TRBV19 to TRBJ1-5; 7 bases match TRBD1. CDR1 LNHDA and CDR2 SQIVND come from the germline V gene (reference sequence). The CDR3 is made up of 15 amino acids. V was clipped by 9 bases and J by 2 bases; unmatched bases: 10. Written as DNA, the CDR3 is TGTGCCAGCAACGAGCTAACAGGGGGCAATCAGCCCCAGCATTTT. Its protein product is CASNELTGGNQPQHF.

The chain recombines TRBV6-6 with TRBJ1-4; 11 nucleotides match TRBD1. Trimming cost V 0 bases and J 6 bases; bases outside gene matches: 0. The CDR3 spans 15 residues. CDR1 is MNHNY and CDR2 is SVGAGI in the germline V gene (reference sequence). The CDR3: CASSYSGQGDEKLFF. The CDR3 DNA sequence: TGTGCCAGCAGTTACTCGGGACAGGGGGATGAAAAACTGTTTTTT.

The chain joins TRBV10-3 to TRBJ2-3; D unresolved. Trimming cost V 10 bases and J 4 bases, with 21 bases left between them. CDR3 size: 15 residues. CDR1 is ENHRY, CDR2 SYGVKD, per germline. This chain's CDR3 is CATRNGEGFSDTQYF. CDR3 DNA: TGTGCCACGAGAAATGGGGAAGGTTTCTCAGATACGCAGTATTTT.

In regard to this clone: At one of its ends the junction is not consistent with the germline gene, which may arise from a read error. The chain combines TRBV6-5 with TRBJ1-6; 9 nucleotides agree with TRBD1. This CDR3 has 15 residues. CDR1 MNHEY and CDR2 SVGAGI come from the germline V gene. CDR3 in amino acids: CASREQGADNSLLHF. The CDR3 nucleotides are TGTGCCAGCAGGGAACAGGGGGCCGATAATTCACTCCTCCACTTT.

This clone was seen once. The CDR3 here is CASGHRGGEKLFF. The CDR3 DNA follows: TGCGCCAGCGGACACCGGGGAGGGGAAAAACTGTTTTTT. This chain joins TRBV10-2 and TRBJ1-4; D perhaps matches TRBD1 (5 bases). This CDR3 comprises 13 residues. Germline V CDR1 and CDR2: WSHSY, SAAADI. Trimming removed 8 bases at V and 8 bases at J, with 15 bases between.

The V and J genes are TRBV29-1 and TRBJ1-1; D ambiguous. Germline CDR1 reads SQVTM; CDR2 reads ANQGSEA. The CDR3 extends over 10 amino acids. The V end lost 7 bases, the J end lost 3 bases, and 6 bases lay between the germline ends. The CDR3 DNA reads TGCAGCGCTTTCGACACTGAAGCTTTCTTT. Its protein product is CSAFDTEAFF.